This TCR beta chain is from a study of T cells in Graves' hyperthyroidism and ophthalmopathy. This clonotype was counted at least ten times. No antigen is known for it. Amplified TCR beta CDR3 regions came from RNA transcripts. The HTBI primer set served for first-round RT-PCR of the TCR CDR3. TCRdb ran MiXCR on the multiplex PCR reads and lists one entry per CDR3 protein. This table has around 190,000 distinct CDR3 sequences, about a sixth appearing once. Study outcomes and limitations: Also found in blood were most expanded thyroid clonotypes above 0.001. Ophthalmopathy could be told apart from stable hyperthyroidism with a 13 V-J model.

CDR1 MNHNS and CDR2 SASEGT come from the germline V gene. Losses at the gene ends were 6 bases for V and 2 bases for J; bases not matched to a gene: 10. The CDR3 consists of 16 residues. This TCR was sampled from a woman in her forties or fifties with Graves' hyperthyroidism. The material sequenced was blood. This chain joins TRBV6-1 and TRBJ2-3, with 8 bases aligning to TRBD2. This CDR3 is CASRLLTSGLTDTQYF. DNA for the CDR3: TGTGCCAGCAGATTACTTACTAGCGGACTCACAGATACGCAGTATTTT.